This T cell receptor beta chain emerged from a study of shared clonotypes between healthy human individuals. Trimming stripped 3 bases from V and 2 bases from J, with 10 bases between. CDR1 is SNHLY, CDR2 FYNNEI, per germline. The CDR3 covers 14 residues. Naive CD8 cells lacked CD45RO, underwent positive selection for CCR7 and left out terminally differentiated effector memory CD45RA+ cells. Running of the assay took place at deep level. Profiled with immunoSEQ multiplex PCR; TCRdb holds only in-frame clones, not every one. The top ten hold more than 0.085% of the sample, which has 660,000 or so clones, around 96% seen once.

Sequenced: naive CD8+ T cells sorted from blood. The gene calls are TRBV2 and TRBJ2-5; D is undetermined. The sequence derives from a woman in her twenties or thirties in good health. CDR3 sequence (DNA): TGTGCCAGCAGTGACAGAACCTCACAAGAGACCCAGTACTTC. Its translation: CASSDRTSQETQYF.